Each of the 17 T cell receptor beta chains below was sequenced from the same sample in a study of shared clonotypes between healthy human individuals. Naive CD8 cells lacked CD45RO, underwent positive selection for CCR7 and left out terminally differentiated effector memory CD45RA+ cells. The method was immunoSEQ multiplex PCR; TCRdb's version includes in-frame clones alone and lacks a portion of them. The sample shows about 700,000 clones, 92% of them seen only once. Sequenced material: naive CD8+ T cells sorted from blood. The receptors derive from a man aged 25-45 years in good health.

The chain recombines TRBV9 with TRBJ1-1; 8 bases map to TRBD1. From germline, CDR1 is SGDLS and CDR2 YYNGEE. This CDR3 is built from 14 residues. V lost 4 bases, J lost 2 bases, and 4 bases stayed unmatched. Written as DNA, the CDR3 is TGTGCCAGCAGCATCGGACAGGGAAACACTGAAGCTTTCTTT. Amino acids: CASSIGQGNTEAFF.

V is TRBV19 and J is TRBJ2-7; 8 bases agree with TRBD2. Germline V gives CDR1 LNHDA, CDR2 SQIVND (reference sequence). The ends lost 4 bases at V and 3 bases at J; junction bases unmatched: 8. The CDR3 totals 15 residues. The CDR3 bases are TGTGCCAGTAGTACCCCGGGGGGGGCCATCTACGAGCAGTACTTC. Protein product: CASSTPGGAIYEQYF. Complete variable domain (other parts from reference TRBV19 and TRBJ2-7): DGGITQSPKYLFRKEGQNVTLSCEQNLNHDAMYWYRQDPGQGLRLIYYSQIVNDFQKGDIAEGYSVSREKKESFPLTVTSAQKNPTAFYLCASSTPGGAIYEQYFGPGTRLTVT.

As for this clone: The same CDR3 arises from other DNA sequences in this sample as well. J is TRBJ1-1 and V is TRBV7-9; no definite D call. The CDR3 runs 14 residues. V was clipped by 3 bases and J by 0 bases, with 8 bases between them. Germline V CDR1 and CDR2: SEHNR, FQNEAQ (reference sequence). The CDR3 DNA is TGTGCCAGCAGCTTCGTCGGGTTGAACACTGAAGCTTTCTTT. It specifies CASSFVGLNTEAFF.

In its sample, this clone was seen once. The DNA for the CDR3 is TGTGCCAGCAGTCAGAGACAGTCCTCCTACAATGAGCAGTTCTTC. This encodes CASSQRQSSYNEQFF. The chain combines TRBV6-5 with TRBJ2-1; perhaps TRBD1 as D (5 bases). V dropped 5 bases and J dropped 0 bases, with 11 bases sitting between them. CDR1 and CDR2 (germline): MNHEY, SVGAGI. The CDR3 is 15 residues long.

V is TRBV7-6 and J is TRBJ2-7; D call uncertain. The germline V and J ends were trimmed by 1 base and 5 bases, with 9 bases remaining between them. This CDR3 has 13 residues. Germline V gene lookup returns CDR1 SGHVS and CDR2 FNYEAQ. The CDR3 nucleotides are TGTGCCAGCAGCTTAGGCAGGTCTGACGAGCAGTACTTC. This sequence encodes CASSLGRSDEQYF.

The J gene is TRBJ2-3, the V gene TRBV10-2, with no clear D. CDR3 length: 14 residues. In germline, CDR1 is WSHSY, CDR2 SAAADI. V was pared by 4 bases and J by 0 bases, with 8 bases between. CDR3 DNA sequence: TGCGCCAGCAGTGCCCTTTCTAGCACAGATACGCAGTATTTT. Amino acid sequence: CASSALSSTDTQYF.

This clone was counted once. The junction and the germline gene differ at one end; a read error may be behind it. The V gene is TRBV6-5, the J gene TRBJ2-1; D remains ambiguous. Per the germline V gene, CDR1 is MNHEY and CDR2 is SVGAGI. This CDR3 is 14 amino acids long. In DNA form, the CDR3 reads TGTGCCAGCAGTAAACTCAATAGCTACAGTGAGCAGTTCTTC. It codes for CASSKLNSYSEQFF.

The chain combines TRBV7-9 with TRBJ1-1; D is undetermined. Germline-derived CDR1 and CDR2 are SEHNR and FQNEAQ (reference sequence). The CDR3 has 14 residues. Trimming cost V 2 bases and J 4 bases, with 11 bases left between them. The CDR3 reads CASSLISATTEAFF. The CDR3 nucleotides read TGTGCCAGCAGCTTAATATCTGCGACCACTGAAGCTTTCTTT.

The V call is TRBV6-1, the J call TRBJ2-7; TRBD2 aligns across 8 bases. CDR1 MNHNS and CDR2 SASEGT come from the germline V gene. The CDR3 has 15 residues. V lost 6 bases and J lost 3; bases outside the gene matches: 10. Here the CDR3 DNA reads TGTGCCAGCAGAGACCTGACTAGCGTCTACTACGAGCAGTACTTC. Translated, it gives CASRDLTSVYYEQYF.

In the case of this clone: The junction and the germline gene differ at one end; a read error may be behind it. This chain joins TRBV4-1 and TRBJ2-7; 10 bases align to TRBD2. Germline V gives CDR1 MGHRA, CDR2 YSYEKL. This CDR3 is built from 14 residues. The chain's CDR3 is CASSRTSGSNEQYF. The CDR3 DNA reads TGCGCCAGCAGCCGGACTAGCGGCTCCAACGAGCAGTACTTC.

This CDR3 reads CASSLDLGINQPQHF. Written as DNA, the CDR3 is TGTGCCAGCAGCTTAGATCTCGGTATAAATCAGCCCCAGCATTTT. V usage is TRBV7-8 and J usage is TRBJ1-5, with D unclear. CDR1 and CDR2 (germline): SGHVS, FQNEAQ. Trimming shortened V by 1 base and J by 4 bases, and 11 bases separated the two germline ends. The CDR3 loop spans 15 amino acids.

The chain recombines TRBV6-1 with TRBJ2-7; D not certain. Germline V gene lookup returns CDR1 MNHNS and CDR2 SASEGT. The CDR3 is 13 residues long. Between the trimmed V and J ends, which lost 2 bases and 4 bases, there was a span of 9 bases. CDR3 nucleotides: TGTGCCAGCAGTGAACTGCCGTCTTACGAGCAGTACTTC. Translation gives CASSELPSYEQYF.

The chain is built from TRBV6-1 and TRBJ2-5, with unresolved D. Germline values: CDR1 MNHNS, CDR2 SASEGT. V was cut by 6 bases and J by 2 bases, with 10 bases left in between. The CDR3 totals 13 residues. DNA of the CDR3: TGTGCCAGCAGCCCCCCGGCGCAAGAGACCCAGTACTTC. Protein sequence: CASSPPAQETQYF.

The V and J genes are TRBV6-1 and TRBJ2-3; 8 bases match TRBD1. V was clipped by 3 bases and J by 3 bases; unmatched bases: 8. Germline assignment: CDR1 MNHNS and CDR2 SASEGT. The CDR3 totals 16 residues. In nucleotides, the CDR3 is TGTGCCAGCAGTGACTTATCAGGGGGCGTGACAGATACGCAGTATTTT. Protein product: CASSDLSGGVTDTQYF.

The chain has TRBV27 and TRBJ2-3, with 10 positions matching TRBD1. This CDR3 comprises 20 residues. Unmatched junction bases numbered 24, after V lost 9 bases and J lost 3 bases. CDR1 and CDR2 (germline): MNHEY, SMNVEV (reference sequence). The chain's CDR3 is CASRKPGQGTTSLLTDTQYF. The CDR3 DNA is TGTGCCAGTAGGAAACCGGGACAGGGGACGACGAGTCTATTAACAGATACGCAGTATTTT.

The chain joins TRBV5-1 to TRBJ2-7, with D possibly being TRBD2 (6 bases). V lost 4 bases and J lost 0, with 14 bases in between. Germline V gene data show CDR1 as SGHRS and CDR2 as YFSETQ. The CDR3 consists of 15 residues. In DNA form, the CDR3 reads TGCGCCAGCAGCACGTATAGCGGTAGCTCCTACGAGCAGTACTTC. Amino acid sequence: CASSTYSGSSYEQYF.

The V call is TRBV7-9, the J call TRBJ2-7, with D possibly TRBD2 on 6 matching bases. The V end was cut by 5 bases, the J end by 2 bases, with 16 bases between. CDR1 and CDR2 (germline): SEHNR, FQNEAQ (reference sequence). This CDR3 contains 15 residues. Written as DNA, the CDR3 is TGTGCCAGCAGCAGTGGGGGGAGTGGACCCTACGAGCAGTACTTC. Translating gives CASSSGGSGPYEQYF.